A selection of T cell receptor beta chains follows, all from one sample in a study of beta chain features in type 1 diabetes. Using immunoSEQ multiplex PCR, the repertoire was profiled, and TCRdb retains in-frame clones only, with some absent. This table has about 350,000 clones, 15% to 20% appearing once. Sequences were obtained from naive CD4+ T cells from blood. The receptor set was obtained from a woman aged 18-29 years in good health. The conserved cysteine and the conserved F or W are not part of the CDR3 here. A D gene is named only where the DNA matches it firmly.

v_call	d_call	j_call	cdr3_aa
TRBV19	.	TRBJ2-7	ASTRSLGYDRTYEQY
TRBV30	TRBD2	TRBJ2-7	AWSVGRGYKWTYEQY
TRBV4-3	TRBD1	TRBJ2-5	ASSRPGQDRRETQY
TRBV19	.	TRBJ1-2	ASSRMDGQPYGYT
TRBV19	.	TRBJ1-3	ATYPGDENTIY
TRBV9	TRBD2	TRBJ2-1	ASSASGGRYEQF
TRBV9	TRBD2	TRBJ2-7	ASSSGGTSFGEQY
TRBV30	TRBD1	TRBJ2-7	AWNTGVVNEQY
TRBV5-4	.	TRBJ2-5	ASSPKGETQY
TRBV11-2	TRBD2	TRBJ2-1	ASSPQGLAAYNEQF
TRBV10-2	.	TRBJ2-5	ASAGTSGKTQY
TRBV5-1	TRBD2	TRBJ2-1	ASSPLGGSGAYNEQF
TRBV4-1	TRBD2	TRBJ2-5	ASSYGLAGGGETQY
TRBV4-2	.	TRBJ2-5	ASSQTPSGETQY
TRBV11-2	.	TRBJ2-7	ASSSIRGRVSYEQY
TRBV5-1	TRBD2	TRBJ2-7	ASRPLAGAPEQY
TRBV9	TRBD2	TRBJ2-7	ASSKGLAGVEQY
TRBV2	.	TRBJ2-4	ASRAFQEAKNIQY
TRBV6-5	TRBD2	TRBJ2-1	ASHPLADNNEQF
TRBV9	.	TRBJ1-1	ASSVQGQDTEAF
TRBV30	TRBD1	TRBJ2-3	AWSEGGRTDTQY
TRBV14	.	TRBJ1-4	ASSRGGNEKLF
TRBV5-4	TRBD2	TRBJ2-3	ASSVAGDDTQY
TRBV29-1	.	TRBJ2-1	SEGGSSYNEQF
TRBV6-1	TRBD1	TRBJ2-7	ASSEKGQGVYEQY
TRBV5-1	TRBD1	TRBJ1-2	ASSQDRVGYGYT
TRBV28	.	TRBJ2-5	ASSFRRETQY
TRBV29-1	TRBD1	TRBJ2-3	SVGQGFTDTQY
TRBV27	.	TRBJ1-1	ASSPTRGGLNTEAF
TRBV29-1	.	TRBJ2-1	SAVRDTYNEQF
TRBV4-2	.	TRBJ1-1	ASSQDGGKNTEAF
TRBV12-5	TRBD2	TRBJ2-1	ASGPLAGAGEQF
TRBV5-4	TRBD2	TRBJ2-7	ASSLGLAGANEQY
TRBV18	TRBD1	TRBJ2-1	ASSPAAGGNEQF
TRBV10-3	TRBD1	TRBJ1-1	AISSGQGNTEAF
TRBV11-2	.	TRBJ2-3	ASSLGELILTDTQY
TRBV30	.	TRBJ1-2	AWSVNSYGYT
TRBV18	.	TRBJ2-5	ASSSGLRRGETQY
TRBV30	TRBD1	TRBJ2-1	AWSLGQGINEQF
TRBV7-2	TRBD1	TRBJ2-1	ASSERTGGNEQF
TRBV6-5	.	TRBJ2-3	ASSYIGVGTDTQY
TRBV14	.	TRBJ2-5	ASSHETGRPTQY
TRBV5-1	TRBD1	TRBJ1-2	ASSPRQGAIYGYT
TRBV30	TRBD2	TRBJ2-1	AWKKPGLAGYNEQF
TRBV2	.	TRBJ2-1	ASSEALAASSYNEQF
TRBV5-1	TRBD2	TRBJ2-3	ASSSGTSGTTDTQY
TRBV29-1	TRBD2	TRBJ2-1	SLGAGGRGGEQF
TRBV7-2	.	TRBJ2-7	ASSSGFPYEQY
TRBV5-4	.	TRBJ2-5	ASSLVNRQLQQETQY
TRBV7-9	TRBD2	TRBJ2-1	ASSLMRGDNEQF
TRBV25-1	.	TRBJ2-2	ASSEQGYGELF
TRBV6-5	TRBD1	TRBJ1-2	ASSLGTGEVYGYT
TRBV7-2	.	TRBJ2-1	ASSLRRSRGSYNEQF
TRBV18	.	TRBJ2-5	ASSPLREETQY
TRBV5-1	TRBD1	TRBJ2-3	ASSFLPGQVTDTQY